This TCR beta chain was identified during a study of cytomegalovirus exposure and HLA in healthy donors. The wider study: Genotyping showed around 81% of 398 donors falling in the Caucasian-associated ancestry cluster.

Primers: 60 Vbeta forward and 13 Jbeta reverse. Data came from immunoSEQ multiplex PCR; TCRdb stores just in-frame clones and leaves some out. The data hold 90,000 to 95,000 clones, with approximately 78% observed a single time. This CDR3 is built from 16 residues. V was pared by 2 bases and J by 5 bases, with 7 bases of the junction left unmatched. CDR1 and CDR2 (germline): SGHTA, FQGNSA. Study findings and constraints: Per a later analysis, HLA-associated TCR beta chains showed more clonal expansion than other, equally common TCR beta chains. HLA restriction was apparent for most CMV-associated TCR beta chains in a later analysis.

In the case of this clone: The antigen remains unidentified.

The genes are TRBV7-2 and TRBJ2-1; 9 nucleotides agree with TRBD2. Sequences were obtained from PBMCs. This sequence originates from a male donor in good health and CMV-seropositive. CDR3 bases: TGTGCCAGCAGCTTATATGGCGGGAGGGTAAACAATGAGCAGTTCTTC. Translating gives CASSLYGGRVNNEQFF.